This TCR beta chain originates from a study of blood T cell repertoires in COVID-19. About the research overall: Samples taken during acute and convalescent COVID-19 were collected in the United States, Italy and Spain. Sample material is recorded as cDNA or gDNA derived from T cells, B-cell-depleted T cells, or PBMCs.

Trimming removed 0 bases from V and 9 bases from J; junction bases left unmatched: 5. Germline CDR1 is MGHRA and CDR2 is YSYEKL. There are 13 residues in the CDR3. Original methodology: Quantification of nucleated cells was approximated via reference gene primer amplification. The assay was immunoSEQ multiplex PCR, and TCRdb's table has in-frame clones only and misses some. V, J and clone size reflect that table, while D and trimming were determined from the DNA. This sample has 300,000 to 400,000 clones, with 70% to 90% found just once. There are a few counts of this clone. The material sequenced was peripheral blood. The sequence derives from a human donor in a cohort sampled during active COVID-19. The chain carries TRBV4-1 and TRBJ2-7; TRBD1 matches at 7 bases. The CDR3 region is CASSQEDRAVQYF. DNA of the CDR3: TGCGCCAGCAGCCAAGAAGACAGGGCGGTGCAGTACTTC.